A single T cell receptor (beta chain) is shown here with its context. This sample is part of a study of blood T cell repertoires in COVID-19. Whole-study context: Sources were T cells, B-cell-depleted T cells, or PBMCs; the material itself was cDNA or gDNA.

The ends lost 5 bases at V and 3 bases at J; junction bases unmatched: 4. Germline V lookup: CDR1 MRHNA, CDR2 SNTAGT. The CDR3 has 14 amino acids. In the original workflow: Amplification from reference gene primers served as the basis for estimated nucleated cell counts. Here immunoSEQ multiplex PCR was the method, and the copy in TCRdb shows in-frame clones only, minus some. Clone size and the V and J calls come from that table; the DNA yielded D and trimming. The sample consists of fewer than 200,000 clones, approximately 86% of them appearing once. The sample was peripheral blood. This receptor was taken from a man between 60 and 75 years old who had recovered from COVID-19. The chain has TRBV6-4 and TRBJ2-3; TRBD2 agrees at 8 bases. The CDR3 coding sequence is TGTGCCAGCAGTCCGTCGGGGGGGACAGATACGCAGTATTTT. This codes for CASSPSGGTDTQYF.